This entry concerns a single TCR beta chain. Its specificity is not known. The V gene's germline CDR1 is SGHTA and CDR2 FQGNSA. The CDR3 length is 16 residues. V lost 5 bases and J lost 6; bases outside the gene matches: 9. TCRdb's copy holds only in-frame clones and misses some; the assay was immunoSEQ multiplex PCR. Among roughly 700,000 clones listed, about 74% were seen once. This record comes from a study of shared clonotypes between healthy human individuals. In the study overall: There were three CD4 naive, three CD4 memory, two CD8 naive and one CD8 memory plates per donor.

Study outcomes and limitations: It was observed that 5% to 6.5% of naive CD4 clonotypes were shared across several donors. Compared with memory subsets, naive subsets generally had larger estimated richness.

The chain uses TRBV7-2 and TRBJ2-3; 12 bases fit TRBD2. This TCR came from a woman in her 30s in good health. The sequencing sample was made of memory CD4+ T cells sorted from blood. Subset described: CD45RA-negative fraction. CDR3 loop: CASSPPGLAGSDTQYF. CDR3 bases: TGTGCCAGCAGCCCTCCGGGACTAGCGGGTTCTGATACGCAGTATTTT.